This is a list of T cell receptor beta chains from one sample in a study of blood T cell repertoires in COVID-19. Clones were sequenced by immunoSEQ multiplex PCR, and TCRdb holds only the in-frame ones, with some missing. This sample yields about 95,000 clones, of which roughly 76% are seen a single time; roughly 4.8% belongs to the top ten. Input material: peripheral blood. Every receptor here comes from an elderly man with COVID-19, enrolled during active disease. CDR3s include the opening cysteine and the closing phenylalanine or tryptophan. Each record gives: D gene, J gene, V gene, clone size, CDR3 protein, CDR3 DNA. D genes are given only for firm matches. Only some rows state a clone size, as once, few, many or a class for expanded clones.

TRBD2,TRBJ2-3,TRBV5-5,.,CASSSQRTSGGDTQYF,TGTGCCAGCAGCTCGCAACGGACTAGCGGGGGAGATACGCAGTATTTT
.,TRBJ2-3,TRBV5-1,.,CASSWTAYGADTQYF,TGCGCCAGCAGCTGGACAGCATACGGGGCAGATACGCAGTATTTT
TRBD1,TRBJ2-1,TRBV9,few,CASSVTGGRANEQFF,TGTGCCAGCAGCGTCACAGGGGGCAGGGCAAATGAGCAGTTCTTC
TRBD1,TRBJ2-7,TRBV7-2,.,CASSLALTGGYEQYF,TGTGCCAGCAGCTTAGCCCTGACAGGGGGCTACGAGCAGTACTTC
TRBD1,TRBJ2-5,TRBV5-6,.,CASNRISTGAQETQYF,TGTGCCAGCAACCGAATTTCGACAGGGGCCCAAGAGACCCAGTACTTC
.,TRBJ2-1,TRBV6-2/TRBV6-3,.,CASSPLGGSSYNEQFF,TGTGCCAGCAGCCCTTTAGGGGGTAGCTCCTACAATGAGCAGTTCTTC
.,TRBJ2-3,TRBV9,.,CASSPLSGLTTQYF,TGTGCCAGCAGCCCGCTCTCGGGACTTACTACGCAGTATTTT
TRBD1,TRBJ1-2,TRBV6-5,few,CASSIQGTGENGYTF,TGTGCCAGCAGTATCCAGGGGACAGGGGAGAATGGCTACACCTTC
.,TRBJ1-6,TRBV21-1,.,CASGGRGERNSPLHF,TGTGCCAGCGGAGGTCGGGGGGAAAGGAATTCACCCCTCCACTTT
TRBD2,TRBJ2-1,TRBV18,.,CASSPLSSGGASYNEQFF,TGTGCCAGCTCACCACTCTCTAGCGGGGGGGCCTCCTACAATGAGCAGTTCTTC
.,TRBJ1-4,TRBV15,.,CATSSIGGWGEKLFF,TGTGCCACCAGCAGTATTGGGGGGTGGGGTGAAAAACTGTTTTTT
.,TRBJ2-7,TRBV6-5,.,CASSRSGTTGGQQYF,TGTGCCAGCAGTCGCTCCGGGACTACCGGGGGGCAGCAGTACTTC
TRBD2,TRBJ2-7,TRBV5-1,.,CASSYLAGYEQYF,TGCGCCAGCAGCTATTTAGCGGGATACGAGCAGTACTTC
TRBD1,TRBJ2-7,TRBV5-4,.,CASSSGIPGQGIINEQYF,TGTGCCAGCAGTTCTGGTATTCCGGGACAGGGGATTATCAACGAGCAGTACTTC
.,TRBJ2-3,TRBV5-1,.,CASSSLLRDTDTQYF,TGCGCCAGCAGCTCGCTGCTCCGGGACACAGATACGCAGTATTTT
.,TRBJ1-3,TRBV11-2,.,CASSPWTSAGNTIYF,TGTGCCAGCAGCCCATGGACTTCCGCTGGAAACACCATATATTTT
.,TRBJ1-1,TRBV5-1,.,CASSLGSGTEAFF,TGCGCCAGCAGCTTGGGATCCGGGACTGAAGCTTTCTTT
.,TRBJ2-7,TRBV19,.,CASSPDGGGTYEQYF,TGTGCCAGTAGTCCCGACGGCGGAGGGACCTACGAGCAGTACTTC
TRBD1,TRBJ2-7,TRBV15,.,CATSRGQGAGSEQYF,TGTGCCACCAGCAGGGGACAGGGGGCTGGCAGCGAGCAGTACTTC
TRBD2,TRBJ2-1,TRBV5-1,.,CASSNLLAGRHNEQFF,TGCGCCAGCAGCAACCTACTAGCGGGGAGACACAATGAGCAGTTCTTC
.,TRBJ1-4,TRBV19,.,CASSGAGAGEKLFF,TGTGCCAGTAGTGGGGCCGGAGCCGGAGAAAAACTGTTTTTT
TRBD1,TRBJ2-7,TRBV2,.,CAMAKGQGGSYEQYF,TGTGCCATGGCTAAAGGACAGGGAGGTTCCTACGAGCAGTACTTC
.,TRBJ2-3,TRBV3-1/TRBV3-2,.,CASSQGSDTQYF,TGTGCCAGCAGCCAAGGGAGTGATACGCAGTATTTT
TRBD1,TRBJ2-5,TRBV19,.,CASSPGQGRLETQYF,TGTGCCAGTAGTCCAGGACAGGGAAGGTTAGAGACCCAGTACTTC
.,TRBJ2-2,TRBV7-2,.,CASSLGSGLNTGELFF,TGTGCCAGCAGCTTAGGTTCAGGCCTGAACACCGGGGAGCTGTTTTTT
.,TRBJ2-1,TRBV9,.,CASSTTITNEQFF,TGTGCCAGCAGCACGACTATAACCAATGAGCAGTTCTTC
.,TRBJ1-2,TRBV5-8,.,CASSLVGRESRRGYTF,TGTGCCAGCAGCTTGGTGGGTAGGGAGTCAAGACGGGGCTACACCTTC
.,TRBJ1-1,TRBV5-4,few,CASSPQGLNTEAFF,TGTGCCAGCAGCCCACAGGGATTGAACACTGAAGCTTTCTTT
.,TRBJ1-1,TRBV12-3/TRBV12-4,.,CASSLSGGTEAFF,TGTGCCAGCAGTTTATCAGGAGGGACTGAAGCTTTCTTT
TRBD2,TRBJ2-3,TRBV7-3,.,CASSLNAGGTDTQYF,TGTGCCAGCAGCTTAAACGCGGGAGGCACAGATACGCAGTATTTT
.,TRBJ2-2,TRBV9,.,CASSVGVAPTGELFF,TGTGCCAGCAGCGTGGGAGTTGCCCCGACCGGGGAGCTGTTTTTT
TRBD1,TRBJ2-7,TRBV11-1,.,CASSREGTGVLNEQYF,TGTGCCAGCAGCCGGGAGGGGACAGGGGTACTCAACGAGCAGTACTTC